This entry lists 2 T cell receptor beta chains sequenced from one sample in a study of blood T cell repertoires in COVID-19. Generated by immunoSEQ multiplex PCR, the TCRdb table keeps only in-frame clones and is missing some. The repertoire holds a few hundred thousand clones, with about 85% as singletons. Sample: PBMCs or T cells enriched from blood (not recorded which). Every receptor here comes from a woman in her thirties who had recovered from COVID-19.

The chain has TRBV5-1 and TRBJ2-1, with a possible D match to TRBD1 (5 bases). The CDR3 totals 16 residues. Germline CDR1 is SGHRS and CDR2 is YFSETQ. The ends were cut back, 1 base at V and 5 bases at J, with 16 bases in the middle. The CDR3 spells CASSLRSLGAHNEQFF. DNA for the CDR3: TGCGCCAGCAGCTTGCGGTCTCTAGGGGCTCACAATGAGCAGTTCTTC.

The gene calls are TRBV6-5 and TRBJ1-2; D unclear. Trimming took off 6 bases at V and 2 bases at J, with 7 bases between the two ends. The germline gives CDR1 MNHEY, CDR2 SVGAGI. The CDR3 covers 12 residues. CDR3 coding DNA: TGTGCCAGCAGGCGGGGAAACTATGGCTACACCTTC. This encodes CASRRGNYGYTF.